The 20 T cell receptor beta chains below were found in one sample sequenced in a study of a mutant IDH1 vaccine in newly diagnosed glioma. Time point described: week 35, safety follow-up. Every single dose of the vaccine, 300 ug of mutant IDH1 20-mer peptide, came with topical imiquimod. Their recognized antigens are unknown. TCRdb's copy holds only in-frame clones and misses some; the assay was immunoSEQ multiplex PCR. The sample consists of 35,000 to 50,000 clones, approximately 92% of them appearing once. The specimen comprised PBMCs, sampled from a glioma patient whose treatment included an IDH1 peptide vaccine. These TCRs come from a man aged 50 or older with glioma.

V gene TRBV21-1 combines with J gene TRBJ2-2; TRBD1, the D gene given by the table, was not confirmed from the DNA. TRBV21-1 is flagged as a pseudogene. The CDR3 spans 19 residues. CDR3 in DNA: TGTGCCAGCAGCCCCCGACAACCACAGGGAGCAGCGAACACCGGGGAGCTGTTTTTT. This sequence encodes CASSPRQPQGAANTGELFF.

The chain combines TRBV18 with TRBJ2-7, with no clear D. CDR1 is KGHSH and CDR2 is LQKENI in the germline V gene. Deletions cut 6 bases from V and 6 bases from J, with 12 bases between. This CDR3 is 12 amino acids long. CDR3 loop: CASSTPSPEQYF. The CDR3, as DNA: TGTGCCAGCTCGACCCCCTCCCCCGAGCAGTACTTC.

V and J are TRBV10-3 and TRBJ1-2; 11 nucleotides align to TRBD1. Looked up from germline, CDR1 is ENHRY and CDR2 is SYGVKD. This CDR3 has 14 residues. Germline trimming cut 2 bases from V and 7 bases from J; bases unmatched to any gene: 3. The CDR3 loop is CAISEGQGAGGYTF. As DNA, the CDR3 is TGTGCCATCAGTGAGGGACAGGGGGCCGGTGGCTACACCTTC.

The rearrangement links TRBV7-2 to TRBJ2-7, with 7 bases identical to TRBD2. J gave up 4 bases and V 5 bases, and 5 bases lay outside the gene matches. Germline CDR1 reads SGHTA; CDR2 reads FQGNSA. This CDR3 has 13 residues. The CDR3 spells CASSTGGGYEQYF. As DNA, the CDR3 is TGTGCCAGCAGCACGGGGGGTGGTTACGAGCAGTACTTC.

V and J are TRBV30 and TRBJ2-4; 8 nucleotides line up with TRBD1. Germline V CDR1 and CDR2: GTSNPN, SVGIG (reference sequence). V gave up 2 bases and J gave up 1 base; unmatched junction bases: 7. The CDR3 contains 16 residues. The CDR3 region has the DNA TGTGCCTGGAGTCTGACAGGGGTAGGGGCCAAAAACATTCAGTACTTC. Translation gives CAWSLTGVGAKNIQYF.

This clone was observed a single time. The CDR3 nucleotides read TGCAGCGTTGAATCGGGTTCCTACAGGGGCGGCTACACCTTC. It yields the protein CSVESGSYRGGYTF. The rearrangement links TRBV29-1 to TRBJ1-2; TRBD1 agrees at 7 bases. Germline CDR1 and CDR2: SQVTM and ANQGSEA. The CDR3 has 14 amino acids. Losses at the gene ends were 2 bases for V and 8 bases for J; bases not matched to a gene: 11.

The gene calls are TRBV29-1 and TRBJ1-1; D ambiguous. The CDR3 loop spans 13 amino acids. The germline V and J ends were trimmed by 6 bases and 0 bases, with 11 bases remaining between them. Looked up from germline, CDR1 is SQVTM and CDR2 is ANQGSEA. The CDR3 DNA reads TGCAGCGTGAGGACGAACATGAACACTGAAGCTTTCTTT. This sequence encodes CSVRTNMNTEAFF.

The chain has TRBV15 and TRBJ2-5; D gene unclear. In germline, CDR1 is LNHNV, CDR2 YYDKDF (reference sequence). The CDR3 length is 14 residues. V gave up 0 bases and J gave up 4 bases, with 9 bases separating them. The chain's CDR3 is CATSRDVGRETQYF. Written as DNA, the CDR3 is TGTGCCACCAGCAGAGATGTGGGCCGAGAGACCCAGTACTTC.

This chain connects TRBV7-9 to TRBJ1-1; D remains ambiguous. Germline CDR1 and CDR2: SEHNR and FQNEAQ (reference sequence). This CDR3 comprises 12 residues. V shed 7 bases and J shed 0 bases, with 6 bases lying between them. CDR3 in DNA: TGTGCCAGCATCGGTATGAACACTGAAGCTTTCTTT. This translates into CASIGMNTEAFF.

The chain is built from TRBV19 and TRBJ1-2; D remains ambiguous. V shed 3 bases and J shed 2 bases, with 10 bases lying between them. Germline V CDR1 and CDR2: LNHDA, SQIVND (reference sequence). The CDR3 is 14 residues long. CDR3 in DNA: TGTGCCAGTAGTATCGGCAGTACGAACTATGGCTACACCTTC. Its translation is CASSIGSTNYGYTF.

The chain couples TRBV15 to TRBJ1-4; D is ambiguous. The germline gives CDR1 LNHNV, CDR2 YYDKDF (reference sequence). This CDR3 has 14 residues. V shed 6 bases and J shed 0 bases, with 8 bases lying between them. The CDR3 DNA reads TGTGCCACCAGTTGGGGAGCAACTAATGAAAAACTGTTTTTT. This translates into CATSWGATNEKLFF.

The CDR3 loop is CASTAQGALTEAFF. The DNA for the CDR3 is TGTGCCAGCACCGCACAGGGGGCGCTTACTGAAGCTTTCTTT. The V gene is TRBV6-5, the J gene TRBJ1-1; 9 nucleotides line up with TRBD1. The CDR3 contains 14 residues. J was trimmed by 5 bases and V by 7 bases; bases with no gene match: 8. CDR1 is MNHEY, CDR2 SVGAGI, per germline.

The chain carries TRBV6-6 and TRBJ2-7; D might be TRBD2 (5 bases). V was pared by 2 bases and J by 4 bases, with 9 bases between. Germline CDR1 reads MNHNY; CDR2 reads SVGAGI (reference sequence). The CDR3 sequence is 13 residues long. The CDR3 nucleotides read TGTGCCAGCAGTTACCCGGACTTGTACGAGCAGTACTTC. Protein sequence: CASSYPDLYEQYF.

The genes are TRBV27 and TRBJ2-7; no clear D. The CDR3 totals 15 residues. V lost 2 bases to trimming and J lost 2 bases, with 13 bases between them. Per germline, CDR1 MNHEY and CDR2 SMNVEV (reference sequence). The CDR3 sequence is CASSLVSALTYEQYF. The CDR3 nucleotides read TGTGCCAGCAGTTTAGTGTCAGCTCTCACCTACGAGCAGTACTTC.

The chain combines TRBV5-1 with TRBJ2-5; maybe TRBD1 (6 bases). Trimming left V 0 bases short and J 5 bases short, with 14 bases between. The germline gives CDR1 SGHRS, CDR2 YFSETQ. The CDR3 runs 15 residues. CDR3 protein: CASSLVSGDMETQYF. The CDR3 DNA reads as TGCGCCAGCAGCTTGGTTTCAGGGGATATGGAGACCCAGTACTTC.

The V and J genes are TRBV5-1 and TRBJ2-1, with D possibly TRBD2 on 6 matching bases. Trimming took off 0 bases at V and 0 bases at J, with 10 bases between the two ends. The length of the CDR3 is 16 residues. Germline CDR1 reads SGHRS; CDR2 reads YFSETQ. The CDR3 bases are TGCGCCAGCAGCTTGGAGGCACTAGCCTCCTACAATGAGCAGTTCTTC. Encoded protein: CASSLEALASYNEQFF. The variable domain in full, with the rest retrieved from reference TRBV5-1 and TRBJ2-1, is KAGVTQTPRYLIKTRGQQVTLSCSPISGHRSVSWYQQTPGQGLQFLFEYFSETQRNKGNFPGRFSGRQFSNSRSEMNVSTLELGDSALYLCASSLEALASYNEQFFGPGTRLTVL.

As regards this clone: The CDR3 end shows no conserved phenylalanine or tryptophan, and so a read error is likely. The chain combines TRBV19 with TRBJ1-5; 8 nucleotides agree with TRBD1. The CDR3 runs 16 residues. Germline CDR1 LNHDA, CDR2 SQIVND (reference sequence). Germline trimming cut 3 bases from V and 4 bases from J; bases unmatched to any gene: 8. CDR3 sequence (DNA): TGTGCCAGTAGTATGGTGCCCAGGGGGCCAAATCAGCCCCAGCATCTT. It specifies CASSMVPRGPNQPQHL.

The chain joins TRBV10-3 to TRBJ1-1, with 7 bases lining up with TRBD1. Germline V gives CDR1 ENHRY, CDR2 SYGVKD. This CDR3 contains 15 residues. Trimming at V came to 3 bases and at J to 5 bases, leaving 9 bases not matched to a gene. As DNA, the CDR3 is TGTGCCATCAGTGACACGACAGGGACGCGTACTGAAGCTTTCTTT. Its translation is CAISDTTGTRTEAFF.

This rearrangement joins TRBV11-2 to TRBJ2-7; D may be TRBD2 (5 bases). Germline V lookup: CDR1 SGHAT, CDR2 FQNNGV. Deletions cut 5 bases from V and 6 bases from J, with 17 bases between. The CDR3 sequence is 14 residues long. The CDR3 loop is CASSHPNARGEQYF. As DNA, the CDR3 is TGTGCCAGCAGCCACCCAAATGCCCGGGGCGAGCAGTACTTC.

The V gene is TRBV27, the J gene TRBJ2-2; D perhaps matches TRBD1 (5 bases). Germline V lookup: CDR1 MNHEY, CDR2 SMNVEV (reference sequence). The CDR3 spans 16 residues. The V and J ends lost 1 base and 7 bases respectively, with 16 bases between them. The CDR3 DNA reads TGTGCCAGCAGTTTATGGGCAGGGTCTGGAGTCGGGGAGCTGTTTTTT. Its protein product is CASSLWAGSGVGELFF.